A selection of T cell receptor beta chains follows, all from one sample in a study of memory CD4+ T cells and cytomegalovirus serostatus. Generated by immunoSEQ multiplex PCR, the TCRdb table keeps only in-frame clones and is missing some. The sample shows around 99,000 clones, roughly 80% of them seen only once. Sequencing was performed on memory CD4+ T cells from blood. All receptors derive from an adult in good health and CMV-seropositive. CDR3s include the opening cysteine and the closing phenylalanine or tryptophan. D genes are given only for firm matches. The size entry is marked missing in some rows and otherwise reads once, few, many or a size class.

abundance	d_gene	v_gene	j_gene	CDR3nt	CDR3aa
-	-	TRBV5-1	TRBJ2-3	TGCGCCAGCACCCTTCAGGGAGAAGATACGCAGTATTTT	CASTLQGEDTQYF
-	-	TRBV5-1	TRBJ2-3	TGCGCCAGCAGCTTGAGTGGGATAGGCACAGATACGCAGTATTTT	CASSLSGIGTDTQYF
-	TRBD2	TRBV4-1	TRBJ2-3	TGCGCCAGCAGCCCAGGGAGGACTAGCGGGAGTAGAGATACGCAGTATTTT	CASSPGRTSGSRDTQYF
-	TRBD1	TRBV7-9	TRBJ2-1	TGTGCCAGCAGCCGCTCCGGGACAGTCAACAATGAGCAGTTCTTC	CASSRSGTVNNEQFF
-	TRBD1	TRBV14	TRBJ2-5	TGTGCCAGCAGTCCGGACAGGGGGACGGAGACCCAGTACTTC	CASSPDRGTETQYF
few	-	TRBV29-1	TRBJ2-1	TGCAGCGCTGGACAGCACGGTGAGCAGTTCTTC	CSAGQHGEQFF
-	TRBD2	TRBV7-2	TRBJ2-2	TGTGCCAGCAGCTTTACTAGCGGCTACACCGGGGAGCTGTTTTTT	CASSFTSGYTGELFF
-	TRBD2	TRBV10-3	TRBJ2-2	TGTGCCATCAGTGAGACTAGCGGGGCCGGCAACACCGGGGAGCTGTTTTTT	CAISETSGAGNTGELFF
-	-	TRBV5-1	TRBJ1-1	TGCGCCAGCAGCGCGGTTTCTTGGAACACTGAAGCTTTCTTT	CASSAVSWNTEAFF
once	TRBD1	TRBV19	TRBJ2-2	TGTGCCAGTAGTCACTTGACAGGGAAGAACACCGGGGAGCTGTTTTTT	CASSHLTGKNTGELFF
-	TRBD1	TRBV28	TRBJ1-1	TGTACTACGGGACAGATGAACACTGAAGCTTTCTTT	CTTGQMNTEAFF
-	-	TRBV25-1	TRBJ2-3	TGTGCCAGCAGCAGGTCCCAGGGAGATACGCAGTATTTT	CASSRSQGDTQYF
few	-	TRBV28	TRBJ2-5	TGTGCCAGCAGTTTGGGGGGAGACCAAGAGACCCAGTACTTC	CASSLGGDQETQYF
-	TRBD1	TRBV28	TRBJ1-3	TGTGCCAGCTACAGGGGAGTGGGACTTTACTCTGGAAACACCATATATTTT	CASYRGVGLYSGNTIYF
once	TRBD1	TRBV7-6	TRBJ1-1	TGTGCCAGCAGCTTAGTAGCTGGACAGGCGCCCACTGAAGCTTTCTTT	CASSLVAGQAPTEAFF
few	-	TRBV2	TRBJ1-3	TGTGCCAGCAGTGGGGTTTGGGACACCATATATTTT	CASSGVWDTIYF
-	TRBD1	TRBV7-3	TRBJ1-1	TGTGCCAGCACCCAAATCCGGACAGGAGAAGCTTTCTTT	CASTQIRTGEAFF
-	TRBD1	TRBV2	TRBJ2-5	TGTGCCAGCAGTATTCAGGGACAGCTCCAAGAGACCCAGTACTTC	CASSIQGQLQETQYF
few	TRBD1	TRBV5-1	TRBJ1-2	TGCGCCAGCAGCTTAACAGGGGGTGTATGGACGGTCACCTTC	CASSLTGGVWTVTF
-	-	TRBV5-8	TRBJ2-5	TGTGCCAGCACCAAAAGGGAGACCCAGTACTTC	CASTKRETQYF
once	-	TRBV2	TRBJ2-4	TGTGCCAGCAGTGTGAAATCCGGAATTCAGTACTTC	CASSVKSGIQYF
-	-	TRBV7-2	TRBJ2-7	TGTGCCAGCAGCCTAGGGGGGAGGGCAAGCTCCTACGAGCAGTACTTC	CASSLGGRASSYEQYF
once	-	TRBV7-2	TRBJ2-7	TGTGCCAGCAGCCCAAGTGGGACCTACGAGCAGTACTTC	CASSPSGTYEQYF
-	TRBD2	TRBV11-3	TRBJ2-1	TGTGCCAGCAGCCTCGGGGGGACCTACAATGAGCAGTTCTTC	CASSLGGTYNEQFF
-	-	TRBV6-1	TRBJ2-7	TGTGCCAGCAGTGAACAGTTCTCCTACGAGCAGTACTTC	CASSEQFSYEQYF
few	-	TRBV5-1	TRBJ1-6	TGCGCCAGCAGAGGTGGAGTCAGGGACTATAATTCACCCCTCCACTTT	CASRGGVRDYNSPLHF
-	-	TRBV28	TRBJ1-1	TGTGCCAGCAGTCCACAGAACACTGAAGCTTTCTTT	CASSPQNTEAFF
once	-	TRBV5-4	TRBJ1-4	TGTGCCAGCAGCTTGGTTGGGGGGGAACTGTTTTTT	CASSLVGGELFF
-	TRBD1	TRBV7-9	TRBJ2-7	TGTGCCAGCAGCTTACGACTAACGGGGCAGGGGGTAGGGGAGCAGTACTTC	CASSLRLTGQGVGEQYF
once	TRBD1	TRBV18	TRBJ2-5	TGTGCCAGCTCACCGGGACAGTCCCAAGAGACCCAGTACTTC	CASSPGQSQETQYF
-	-	TRBV2	TRBJ2-5	TGTGCCAGCAGTAGGCAGCGCCAAGAGACCCAGTACTTC	CASSRQRQETQYF
-	-	TRBV9	TRBJ2-1	TGTGCCAGCAGCGTAGATGGGGGCGTCTACAATGAGCAGTTCTTC	CASSVDGGVYNEQFF
few	TRBD1	TRBV5-1	TRBJ1-1	TGCGCCAGCAGCTTGGGGGACAGGCTAGAAGCTTTCTTT	CASSLGDRLEAFF
-	-	TRBV7-3	TRBJ2-1	TGTGCCAGCAGCTCCTCTTTCGGGAGTTACAATGAGCAGTTCTTC	CASSSSFGSYNEQFF
-	-	TRBV18	TRBJ2-7	TGTGCCAGCTCACTGGACATTCTCTCCTACGAGCAGTACTTC	CASSLDILSYEQYF
-	-	TRBV7-9	TRBJ2-3	TGTGCCAGCAGCCTCAAAGCAGATACGCAGTATTTT	CASSLKADTQYF
-	-	TRBV6-5	TRBJ1-2	TGTGCCAGCAGTTACATGAGTCCAGGGGCAAACTATGGCTACACCTTC	CASSYMSPGANYGYTF
few	-	TRBV28	TRBJ1-1	TGTGCCAGCAGTTTAGGCCATGAAGCTTTCTTT	CASSLGHEAFF
-	-	TRBV30	TRBJ2-4	TGTGCCTGGAGTGTACGGGGGGCTACAGACATTCAGTACTTC	CAWSVRGATDIQYF
-	-	TRBV28	TRBJ1-3	TGTGCCAGCAGTTCGGCGCCATCTGGAAACACCATATATTTT	CASSSAPSGNTIYF
-	TRBD2	TRBV5-4	TRBJ2-2	TGTGCCAGCAGCTTGCTAGCGGGAGGGTCGGGCACCGGGGAGCTGTTTTTT	CASSLLAGGSGTGELFF
-	-	TRBV2	TRBJ2-5	TGTGCCAGCAGTGAAGGGGCAGGGTGGGCAGAGACCCAGTACTTC	CASSEGAGWAETQYF
-	-	TRBV6-1	TRBJ1-1	TGTGCCAGCATCGACAGCATGAACACTGAAGCTTTCTTT	CASIDSMNTEAFF
-	-	TRBV27	TRBJ2-5	TGTGCCAGCAGTGGCAGGGGTGGAGAGACCCAGTACTTC	CASSGRGGETQYF
-	TRBD1	TRBV7-8	TRBJ2-1	TGTGCCAGCAGCTCCCGACAGGGCTCCGCTGAGCAGTTCTTC	CASSSRQGSAEQFF
-	-	TRBV30	TRBJ1-2	TGTGCCTGGAGTGTGGGACCGGGCGGCTACACCTTC	CAWSVGPGGYTF
-	TRBD1	TRBV5-1	TRBJ1-3	TGCGCCAGCAGCTTGAATCAGGGGGCGCCTGGAAACACCATATATTTT	CASSLNQGAPGNTIYF
-	-	TRBV18	TRBJ1-4	TGTGCCAGCTCATCTGCGGAGACAGTCTATGAAAAACTGTTTTTT	CASSSAETVYEKLFF
-	-	TRBV27	TRBJ1-1	TGTGCCAGCTCCCGCCAGGGGTTCATGAACACTGAAGCTTTCTTT	CASSRQGFMNTEAFF
few	TRBD1	TRBV29-1	TRBJ1-1	TGCAGCGCTACTGGACAGGGGAACACTGAAGCTTTCTTT	CSATGQGNTEAFF
-	TRBD2	TRBV2	TRBJ2-7	TGTGCCAGCAGTAGCGGGAGAGGGGACTCCGAGCAGTACTTC	CASSSGRGDSEQYF
-	-	TRBV6-5	TRBJ1-4	TGTGCCAGCAGCTTGACAGAAACTAATGAAAAACTGTTTTTT	CASSLTETNEKLFF
-	-	TRBV7-2	TRBJ2-5	TGTGCCAGCAGCTCCCGGCACCAAGAGACCCAGTACTTC	CASSSRHQETQYF
once	-	TRBV27	TRBJ1-1	TGTGCCAGCAGTTTACGGGGGCTGGGGAACACTGAAGCTTTCTTT	CASSLRGLGNTEAFF